The 13 T cell receptor beta chains below were found in one sample sequenced in a study of blood T cell repertoires in COVID-19. Only in-frame clones appear in the TCRdb table, and some are missing; sequencing was by immunoSEQ multiplex PCR. This table holds 360,000 or so clones, approximately 89% found once. The sequencing input was peripheral blood. The source is a woman aged 55-69 years with COVID-19, enrolled during active disease.

The chain combines TRBV9 with TRBJ1-5; D possibly corresponds to TRBD1 (6 bases). V gave up 1 base and J gave up 2 bases, with 7 bases separating them. The CDR3 runs to 14 residues. Germline lookup yields CDR1 SGDLS and CDR2 YYNGEE. The DNA for the CDR3 is TGTGCCAGCAGCGTATCAGGGGGCAATCAGCCCCAGCATTTT. Its protein is CASSVSGGNQPQHF.

The CDR3 nucleotides are TGTGCCAGCAGCCAAGACAGCTCTGGAAACACCATATATTTT. It specifies CASSQDSSGNTIYF. V and J are TRBV6-5 and TRBJ1-3; tentatively, D is TRBD1 (5 bases). The germline V gene has CDR1 MNHEY and CDR2 SVGAGI. The CDR3 loop spans 14 amino acids. V lost 6 bases, J lost 0 bases, and 9 bases lay in between.

The CDR3 bases are TGTGCCAGCTTCGGACAGGACCCGCCCAACTCCTACAATGAGCAGTTCTTC. It yields the protein CASFGQDPPNSYNEQFF. J is TRBJ2-1 and V is TRBV18; the match to TRBD1 covers 7 bases. Losses at the gene ends were 7 bases for V and 0 bases for J; bases not matched to a gene: 12. The germline V gene has CDR1 KGHSH and CDR2 LQKENI. This CDR3 is built from 17 residues.

J is TRBJ2-5 and V is TRBV5-4; 8 bases line up with TRBD2. This CDR3 is 15 amino acids long. J gave up 5 bases and V 3 bases, and 9 bases lay outside the gene matches. Germline V gene lookup returns CDR1 SGHNT and CDR2 YYREEE (reference sequence). The CDR3: CASSSPAGEGETQYF. The CDR3 DNA follows: TGTGCCAGCAGCTCCCCAGCGGGGGAGGGGGAGACCCAGTACTTC.

The chain couples TRBV18 to TRBJ1-2; D might be TRBD1 (6 bases). Germline V gene data show CDR1 as KGHSH and CDR2 as LQKENI. Trimming removed 6 bases at V and 6 bases at J, with 11 bases between. This CDR3 has 12 residues. This CDR3 is CASSLAGDGYTF. CDR3 in DNA: TGTGCCAGCTCCTTAGCAGGGGATGGCTACACCTTC. The full variable domain, with the rest looked up from reference TRBV18 and TRBJ1-2, is NAGVMQNPRHLVRRRGQEARLRCSPMKGHSHVYWYRQLPEEGLKFMVYLQKENIIDESGMPKERFSAEFPKEGPSILRIQQVVRGDSAAYFCASSLAGDGYTFGSGTRLTVV.

The rearrangement links TRBV3-1 (or the pseudogene TRBV3-2) to TRBJ2-7; no clear D. This CDR3 comprises 12 residues. CDR1 LGHDT and CDR2 YNNKEL come from the germline V gene (reference sequence). Trimming took off 4 bases at V and 5 bases at J, with 9 bases between the two ends. The CDR3 protein is CASSPRLDEQYF. The CDR3 coding sequence is TGTGCCAGCAGCCCTAGGCTTGACGAGCAGTACTTC.

This sequence joins TRBV3-1 (or the pseudogene TRBV3-2) and TRBJ1-3; D possibly corresponds to TRBD1 (5 bases). V lost 0 bases, J lost 0 bases, and 12 bases lay in between. The CDR3 spans 17 residues. The germline V gene encodes CDR1 LGHDT and CDR2 YNNKEL (reference sequence). The DNA of the CDR3 is TGTGCCAGCAGCCAAGAAGGGAAGGGGTCCTCTGGAAACACCATATATTTT. Translated: CASSQEGKGSSGNTIYF.

V and J are TRBV7-8 and TRBJ2-3; 7 nucleotides match TRBD1. Trimming at V came to 5 bases and at J to 6 bases, leaving 8 bases not matched to a gene. The CDR3 runs 14 residues. Per germline, CDR1 SGHVS and CDR2 FQNEAQ. The CDR3 coding sequence is TGTGCCAGCAGCCTTGACAGGGTATCGGATACGCAGTATTTT. Amino acid sequence: CASSLDRVSDTQYF.

This chain joins TRBV27 and TRBJ1-2; 9 positions agree with TRBD1. Trimming took 5 bases from V and 5 from J; bases not matched to a gene: 6. This CDR3 comprises 14 residues. Germline V gene sequence: CDR1 MNHEY, CDR2 SMNVEV (reference sequence). In DNA form, the CDR3 reads TGTGCCAGCAGTACCGGGACAGGGATATATGGCTACACCTTC. This encodes CASSTGTGIYGYTF.

The gene calls are TRBV24-1 and TRBJ2-5, with TRBD2 as a possible D gene (5 bases). CDR3 size: 12 residues. Germline V gene sequence: CDR1 KGHDR, CDR2 SFDVKD. V was cut by 4 bases and J by 6 bases, with 8 bases left in between. The CDR3 DNA reads as TGTGCCACCAGTGACTCGACTAAGACCCAGTACTTC. This translates into CATSDSTKTQYF.

The chain links TRBV2 to TRBJ1-5, with D possibly matching TRBD1 (6 bases). Germline V lookup: CDR1 SNHLY, CDR2 FYNNEI. Trimming took off 7 bases at V and 3 bases at J, with 13 bases between the two ends. CDR3 length: 14 amino acids. DNA for the CDR3: TGTGCCAGCAATGGACAGTATTACAATCAGCCCCAGCATTTT. Encoded protein: CASNGQYYNQPQHF.

In regard to this clone: The identical CDR3 is also encoded by other nucleotide sequences in the sample. The chain carries TRBV9 and TRBJ1-2; maybe TRBD1 (5 bases). The V and J ends lost 3 bases and 6 bases respectively, with 18 bases between them. The V gene's germline CDR1 is SGDLS and CDR2 YYNGEE. This CDR3 is 15 amino acids long. CDR3 bases: TGTGCCAGCAGCGCAAGCAGTGGGGCCTATGATGGCTACACCTTC. This encodes CASSASSGAYDGYTF.

CDR3 in amino acids: CASSGGDRGYTF. In DNA form, the CDR3 reads TGTGCCAGCAGCGGGGGGGACAGGGGTTACACCTTC. The chain combines TRBV5-4 with TRBJ1-2, with 10 bases lining up with TRBD1. Trimming cost V 4 bases and J 11 bases; bases outside gene matches: 5. The CDR3 extends over 12 amino acids. From germline, CDR1 is SGHNT and CDR2 YYREEE (reference sequence).